Listed below are T cell receptor beta chains from one sample, sequenced in a study of blood T cells in healthy people across ages. One entry per CDR3 protein results from TCRdb running MiXCR on the 5' RACE reads. The sample shows about 760,000 distinct CDR3 sequences, roughly 25% of them seen only once. The same data also went into a second study, on T cells of mothers and their children.

The specimen was blood. Source of these receptors: a boy younger than 18 in good health. CDR3s include the opening cysteine and the closing phenylalanine or tryptophan. Each record gives: D gene, clone size, V gene, J gene, CDR3 protein, CDR3 DNA. D genes are given only for firm matches. The listing skips clone size in some rows; elsewhere it reads once, few, many or a size class.

>.|.|TRBV25-1|TRBJ2-7
CASSEYPTYEQYF
TGTGCCAGCAGTGAATACCCAACCTACGAGCAGTACTTC
>.|few|TRBV4-1|TRBJ2-4
CASSQETGTEKNIQYF
TGCGCCAGCAGCCAAGAAACCGGGACTGAAAAAAACATTCAGTACTTC
>TRBD2|.|TRBV29-1|TRBJ2-5
CTGGVPQETQYF
TGCACCGGGGGGGTCCCACAAGAGACCCAGTACTTC
>.|.|TRBV10-2|TRBJ2-5
CASSMTGLQETQYF
TGCGCCAGCAGTATGACGGGACTCCAAGAGACCCAGTACTTC
>.|few|TRBV5-1|TRBJ2-1
CASSPRGSRFDEQFF
TGCGCCAGCAGCCCTAGGGGGTCTAGATTTGATGAGCAGTTCTTC
>.|few|TRBV7-9|TRBJ1-6
CASSLSRDFSSPLHF
TGTGCCAGCAGCTTATCCCGGGACTTTAGTTCACCCCTCCACTTT
>TRBD2|few|TRBV2|TRBJ2-3
CASRASGNTDTQYF
TGTGCCAGCAGGGCTAGCGGGAACACAGATACGCAGTATTTT
>.|few|TRBV7-9|TRBJ2-2
CASSFTPGTGELFF
TGTGCCAGCAGCTTCACCCCAGGCACCGGGGAGCTGTTTTTT
>TRBD2|few|TRBV7-2|TRBJ2-3
CASSFVGGGSTDTQYF
TGTGCCAGCAGCTTTGTCGGCGGGGGGAGCACAGATACGCAGTATTTT
>TRBD2|few|TRBV11-1|TRBJ2-1
CASSLVYGARGGSYNEQFF
TGTGCCAGCAGCTTGGTTTATGGTGCGCGGGGGGGATCCTACAATGAGCAGTTCTTC
>TRBD2|few|TRBV10-3|TRBJ2-7
CAISETLAGVREQYF
TGTGCCATCAGTGAGACGTTAGCGGGAGTCCGTGAGCAGTACTTC
>TRBD1|once|TRBV4-1|TRBJ2-5
CASSQEPTGSETQYF
TGCGCCAGCAGCCAAGAACCGACAGGGTCAGAGACCCAGTACTTC
>TRBD2|.|TRBV5-8|TRBJ2-5
CASSVGLAGVETQYF
TGTGCCAGCAGCGTGGGACTAGCGGGAGTAGAGACCCAGTACTTC
>TRBD2|.|TRBV2|TRBJ2-1
CASNRAGVYNEQFF
TGTGCCAGCAATCGAGCGGGGGTTTACAATGAGCAGTTCTTC
>.|few|TRBV10-3|TRBJ2-4
CAISEGVLAKNIQYF
TGTGCCATCAGTGAGGGGGTACTAGCCAAAAACATTCAGTACTTC
>.|few|TRBV28|TRBJ2-4
CASSSRNPGQLHF
TGTGCCAGCAGTTCACGAAATCCAGGACAGCTCCATTTC
>.|.|TRBV7-6|TRBJ1-2
CASSRYRDTYGYTF
TGTGCCAGCAGCCGTTACAGGGACACCTATGGCTACACCTTC
>.|.|TRBV28|TRBJ2-7
CASSSLPGPYEQYF
TGTGCCAGCAGTTCTCTACCGGGCCCCTACGAGCAGTACTTC
>.|.|TRBV7-3|TRBJ2-7
CASSLYAGIYEQYF
TGTGCCAGCAGCTTATACGCAGGGATTTACGAGCAGTACTTC
>TRBD1|.|TRBV6-5|TRBJ2-1
CASTGQGPYNEQFF
TGTGCCAGCACCGGACAGGGGCCCTACAATGAGCAGTTCTTC
>.|.|TRBV27|TRBJ1-5
CASSFTGAIDVQPQHF
TGTGCCAGCAGTTTCACGGGGGCCATTGATGTTCAGCCCCAGCATTTT
>TRBD2|.|TRBV20-1|TRBJ2-5
CSARDISGGIQETQYF
TGCAGTGCTAGAGATATTAGCGGGGGGATCCAAGAGACCCAGTACTTC
>.|.|TRBV7-2|TRBJ2-1
CASSLDLVGSDEQFF
TGTGCCAGCAGCTTAGATCTAGTGGGGAGCGATGAGCAGTTCTTC
>.|few|TRBV19|TRBJ2-2
CASSMFRVPGELFF
TGTGCCAGTAGTATGTTCAGGGTGCCCGGGGAGCTGTTTTTT
>TRBD1|.|TRBV28|TRBJ2-3
CAIRQGARDTQYF
TGTGCCATCAGACAGGGGGCAAGGGATACGCAGTATTTT
>.|.|TRBV12-3/TRBV12-4|TRBJ2-5
CASSLRDSIWETQYF
TGTGCCAGCAGTCTCCGGGACTCAATTTGGGAGACCCAGTACTTC
>.|.|TRBV20-1|TRBJ2-3
CSARVGESGTDTQYF
TGCAGTGCTAGAGTCGGAGAATCGGGCACAGATACGCAGTATTTT
>.|few|TRBV5-1|TRBJ1-1
CASSLAWGSGLNTEAFF
TGCGCCAGCAGCTTGGCCTGGGGTTCGGGCCTGAACACTGAAGCTTTCTTT
>TRBD1|few|TRBV10-3|TRBJ2-1
CAAGTGDNEQFF
TGTGCCGCCGGGACAGGGGACAATGAGCAGTTCTTC
>.|few|TRBV21-1|TRBJ2-1
CASSKDELTSGRREDNEQFF
TGTGCCAGCAGCAAAGATGAGTTAACTAGCGGGAGACGAGAGGACAATGAGCAGTTCTTC
>.|few|TRBV7-6|TRBJ2-7
CASSLGDTWAYEQYF
TGTGCCAGCAGCTTAGGCGATACTTGGGCCTACGAGCAGTACTTC
>TRBD1|few|TRBV20-1|TRBJ1-4
CSATGTGHEKLFF
TGCAGTGCTACCGGGACAGGACATGAAAAACTGTTTTTT
>TRBD1|few|TRBV7-2|TRBJ2-5
CASSQNRGLLIETQYF
TGTGCCAGCAGCCAAAACAGGGGGCTCCTAATAGAGACCCAGTACTTC
>.|.|TRBV28|TRBJ2-2
CASSLFRTGELFF
TGTGCCAGCAGTTTATTCAGAACCGGGGAGCTGTTTTTT
>TRBD1|few|TRBV6-1|TRBJ2-7
CASSVTGGEQYF
TGTGCCAGCAGTGTAACAGGGGGCGAGCAGTACTTC